This T cell receptor (beta chain) came from a study of blood T cell repertoires in COVID-19. As for the study in general: From the United States, Italy and Spain came samples of acute and convalescent COVID-19. From T cells, B-cell-depleted T cells, or PBMCs came the material, which was cDNA or gDNA.

Looked up from germline, CDR1 is SGHAT and CDR2 is FQNNGV. The CDR3 runs 18 residues. V was pared by 5 bases and J by 8 bases, with 27 bases between. Original methodology: Nucleated cell counts were estimated from reference gene primer amplification. Assay: immunoSEQ multiplex PCR; the TCRdb copy retains only in-frame clones and omits some. V, J and clone size are taken as reported in that table, and D and trimming were inferred from the DNA itself. The sample carries 120,000 or so clones, roughly 88% recorded once. This clone has just a few counts. The J gene is TRBJ1-4, the V gene TRBV11-2; D is perhaps TRBD1 (5 bases). The source is a man aged 50 to 59 with acute or convalescent COVID-19. Source material: peripheral blood. The CDR3 loop is CASSEQEHSARSNEKLFF. CDR3 bases: TGTGCCAGCAGCGAACAGGAGCATTCGGCCCGATCAAACGAAAAACTGTTTTTT.